The present TCR beta chain was sequenced within a study of blood T cells in healthy people across ages (dated by TCRdb to about 2015). In terms of the full investigation: In model experiments, template switching captured roughly one uniquely barcoded TCR beta cDNA molecule for every two T cells. The study measured age-related changes in TCR beta repertoire diversity using deep sequencing normalized with unique cDNA molecular identifiers. Donors of different ages were randomly distributed across sequencing lanes to avoid experimental bias. The donors were divided into four age groups: young (average approximately 17 years), middle-aged (roughly 40), aged (about 60) and long-lived (roughly 88). Using the same blood draw, the study looked at two additional independent replicas of 1 million unique cDNA reads for two donors, one aged 18 to 30 and the other aged 80 or older. What the work shows at the level of the full study, not this receptor alone: Observed TCR beta diversity per million T cells fell roughly linearly with age, and a significant reduction was already apparent by age about 43. Compared with the aged group, the long-lived group had more naive CD4+ T cells, fewer expanded clones and increased TCR diversity, suggesting age selection. Estimates of total diversity based on one million sequenced T cells were considered lower bounds and underestimates. There was a strong correlation between observed TCR beta diversity and the percentage of naive T cells measured by flow cytometry. Since profiling was done on bulk unsorted PBMCs, naive and antigen-experienced compartments could not be conclusively compared. Donor CMV infection status was unknown, potentially confounding age-related changes in expanded clonotypes.

The library was built by means of 5' RACE. The sequencer listed for this sample is Illumina HiSeq 2500. A second PCR of about 6 to 11 cycles was run with a J-beta primer mix and a sample-barcoded 5' primer. Each TCR beta cDNA molecule received a unique molecular identifier from a template-switch 5' adaptor carrying 12 random nucleotides. At least 2.5 million CDR3-containing paired-end reads were obtained from each sample. First-strand cDNA was synthesized from all RNA with the Mint cDNA synthesis kit, primed by a TRBC-specific oligonucleotide. Following uracil-DNA glycosylase treatment, all cDNA underwent a first 18-cycle PCR with the universal primers M1SS and BC2_uni_R. The source study handled its data this way. Each sample was normalized by randomly selecting 1 million high-quality reads, each carrying a distinct molecular identifier. Reads with shared molecular identifiers were discarded instead of being binned into consensus sequences. CDR3 identification, clonotype clustering and error correction used MiTCR with a Q25 quality threshold and the strictest error-elimination algorithm. Lower-bound total TCR beta diversity was estimated with a nonparametric unseen species model using Euler transformation. TCRdb's own reprocessing of the public reads used fastp at Q25 and MiXCR and kept productive beta chains. A single entry per CDR3 protein holds the most common genes and DNA from its merged rows. The V and J calls follow TCRdb's processing rather than the paper's. The sample table holds roughly 800,000 distinct CDR3 sequences, of which roughly 50% were seen once. Around 22% of the sample lies in the top ten.

The 39 donors, aged about 6 to 95 years, were systemically healthy Caucasian individuals from Russia. Each donor gave ten milliliters of peripheral blood, collected into EDTA-treated Vacutainer tubes. Ficoll-Paque density-gradient centrifugation was used to isolate PBMCs, with at least 7 million per sample. Trizol reagent was used to extract total RNA from the PBMCs, yielding at least 5 micrograms per sample. For every donor, flow cytometry on a PBMC aliquot measured the percentage of naive CD45RAhigh/CD27high T cells. There are a few counts of this clonotype. Its antigen remains unidentified. Base quality data are lacking; no much larger clone is found one base away. The sample comprised blood. This receptor was identified in a young man in good health.

The CDR3 has the sequence CASSRTWSAYEQYF. The DNA sequence follows: TGTGCCAGCAGTCGGACGTGGTCCGCCTACGAGCAGTACTTC. The V gene is TRBV3-1 and the J gene is TRBJ2-7; a confident D gene designation cannot be given. Reading from cysteine to phenylalanine, the CDR3 counts 14 amino acids. Kept here is only the CDR3 DNA, which spans 42 bases and is read in frame from base 1. The germline V gene (reference sequence) yields LGHDT for CDR1 and YNNKEL for CDR2. The trim is 6 bases for V and 2 bases for J, with a gap of 14 bases between the germline ends.